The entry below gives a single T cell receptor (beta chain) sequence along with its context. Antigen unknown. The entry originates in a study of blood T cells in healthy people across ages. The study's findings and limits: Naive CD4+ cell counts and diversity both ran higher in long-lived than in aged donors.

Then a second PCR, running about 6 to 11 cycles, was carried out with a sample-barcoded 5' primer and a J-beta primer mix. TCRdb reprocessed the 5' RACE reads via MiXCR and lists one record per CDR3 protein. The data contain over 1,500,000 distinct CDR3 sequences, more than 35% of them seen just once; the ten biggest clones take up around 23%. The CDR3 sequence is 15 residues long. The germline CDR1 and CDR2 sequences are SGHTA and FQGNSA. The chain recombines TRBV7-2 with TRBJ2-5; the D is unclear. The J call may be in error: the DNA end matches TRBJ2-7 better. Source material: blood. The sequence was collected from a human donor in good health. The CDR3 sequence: CASSLGQSFVFEQYF. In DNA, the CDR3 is TGTGCCAGCAGCTTAGGTCAGAGTTTCGTCTTCGAGCAGTACTTC.